A selection of T cell receptor beta chains follows, all from one sample in a study of blood T cell repertoires in COVID-19. Here immunoSEQ multiplex PCR was the method, and the copy in TCRdb shows in-frame clones only, minus some. The table lists under 200,000 clones, around 87% of them singletons. The specimen sequenced was peripheral blood. These receptors originate from a woman older than 75 with COVID-19, enrolled during active disease. CDR3s include the opening cysteine and the closing phenylalanine or tryptophan. A D gene is named only where the DNA matches it firmly. For some rows the clone size is stated as once, few or many, or as a class when expanded; others skip it.

j_gene,v_gene,d_gene,abundance,CDR3nt,CDR3aa
TRBJ2-7,TRBV6-2/TRBV6-3,-,-,TGTGCCAGCAGCCCGGCCGTAGAGCAGTACTTC,CASSPAVEQYF
TRBJ2-3,TRBV14,TRBD1,once,TGTGCCAGCAGCCAGGGACAGCGAGAAAACACAGATACGCAGTATTTT,CASSQGQRENTDTQYF
TRBJ1-6,TRBV3-1/TRBV3-2,TRBD1,few,TGTGCCAGCAGCGATGGACAGGATAATTCACCCCTCCACTTT,CASSDGQDNSPLHF
TRBJ2-7,TRBV15,-,-,TGTGCCACCAGCAGAGATGCCATAGACACGAGAGAGCAGTACTTC,CATSRDAIDTREQYF
TRBJ2-2,TRBV28,TRBD1,-,TGTGCCAGCAGTCGGCAGGGGGCGGTCGGGGAGCTGTTTTTT,CASSRQGAVGELFF
TRBJ2-7,TRBV28,TRBD2,-,TGTGCCAGCAGTTTATACCTAGCGGGATCCCTCGAGCAGTACTTC,CASSLYLAGSLEQYF
TRBJ2-5,TRBV11-1,TRBD2,once,TGTGCCAGCAGCTTAGGTAGCGGGATGGTAGAGACCCAGTACTTC,CASSLGSGMVETQYF
TRBJ2-7,TRBV3-1/TRBV3-2,TRBD2,-,TGTGCCAGCAGCCAAGGACTAGCGGGAGTCTCCGAGCAGTACTTC,CASSQGLAGVSEQYF
TRBJ1-3,TRBV4-3,-,-,TGCGCCAGCAGCCCCTCCTTGGGGGGGTTTGGAAACACCATATATTTT,CASSPSLGGFGNTIYF
TRBJ2-1,TRBV28,TRBD2,few,TGTGCCAGCAGTCCGACCCCTCCGGGAGGATTCTTCGCGTACAATGAGCAGTTCTTC,CASSPTPPGGFFAYNEQFF
TRBJ1-2,TRBV6-6,-,once,TGTGCCAGCAGTCCCACTTTGGGGAGGGGTGGCTACACCTTC,CASSPTLGRGGYTF
TRBJ2-2,TRBV5-5,-,once,TGTGCCAGCAGCGCCCTGGGGGCAGGGGCCCCAACAAACACCGGGGAGCTGTTTTTT,CASSALGAGAPTNTGELFF
TRBJ2-2,TRBV5-4,TRBD2,-,TGTGCCAGCAGCTTGGTTGCGGGAGCTGTAACCGGGGAGCTGTTTTTT,CASSLVAGAVTGELFF
TRBJ1-2,TRBV5-1,-,-,TGCGCCAGCAGCTTACAGGACCGAAACTATGGCTACACCTTC,CASSLQDRNYGYTF
TRBJ1-2,TRBV12-3/TRBV12-4,-,-,TGTGCCAGCAGTTCCGGGGTTGATGGCTACACCTTC,CASSSGVDGYTF
TRBJ1-5,TRBV6-5,-,-,TGTGCCAGCAGTCACAACCCCGCAGGCAATCAGCCCCAGCATTTT,CASSHNPAGNQPQHF
TRBJ2-2,TRBV19,TRBD1,-,TGTGCCAGTACCCGGACAGGGATTAGCACCGGGGAGCTGTTTTTT,CASTRTGISTGELFF
TRBJ1-5,TRBV7-9,TRBD1,-,TGTGCCAGCAGCTCGGGACAGGGTAGCAATCAGCCCCAGCATTTT,CASSSGQGSNQPQHF
TRBJ2-5,TRBV16,-,-,TGTGCCAGCAGCCAATCGAGTAGAGAGTCCCAGTACTTC,CASSQSSRESQYF
TRBJ2-1,TRBV10-3,TRBD2,-,TGTGCCATCAGGCGGACTAGCGGAGGCGGCAATGAGCAGTTCTTC,CAIRRTSGGGNEQFF
TRBJ1-5,TRBV20-1,TRBD1,-,TGCAGTGCTAGTCCCACAGGGGGAACAGATCAGCCCCAGCATTTT,CSASPTGGTDQPQHF
TRBJ2-5,TRBV3-1/TRBV3-2,-,-,TGTGCCAGCCCCGACGGGGCCCAGTACTTC,CASPDGAQYF
TRBJ2-7,TRBV18,-,-,TGTGCCAGCTCACCGCAACAGGGTAGCGCGCTAACCCCGAACGAGCAGTACTTC,CASSPQQGSALTPNEQYF
TRBJ1-4,TRBV13,TRBD1,-,TGTGCCAGCACCTCAGGGGGGGGACGGAGGAATGAAAAACTGTTTTTT,CASTSGGGRRNEKLFF
TRBJ1-4,TRBV20-1,-,-,TGCAGTGCTAGTCTCCAGGGCGCCGAAAAACTGTTTTTT,CSASLQGAEKLFF
TRBJ1-2,TRBV3-1/TRBV3-2,-,-,TGTGCCAGCAGCCGGATGGACAGTTTACCCTATGGCTACACCTTC,CASSRMDSLPYGYTF
TRBJ2-1,TRBV12-5,TRBD2,-,TGTGCTAGTGGTTTGGTACGGAGCGGGAGGCCCAGCAATGAGCAGTTCTTC,CASGLVRSGRPSNEQFF
TRBJ1-2,TRBV7-9,-,-,TGTGCCAGCAGCCCCACAGAATATGGCTACACCTTC,CASSPTEYGYTF
TRBJ1-2,TRBV9,-,once,TGTGCCAGCAGCGTAGACGCGTGGGGCTACACCTTC,CASSVDAWGYTF
TRBJ2-2,TRBV7-2,TRBD2,-,TGTGCCAGCAGCTTAGGGCAGGGAGGGTCCGGGGAGCTGTTTTTT,CASSLGQGGSGELFF
TRBJ1-1,TRBV28,TRBD1,-,TGTGCCAGCAGACCACCAGGGGGAGGTGGGACTGAAGCTTTCTTT,CASRPPGGGGTEAFF
TRBJ2-7,TRBV3-1/TRBV3-2,-,once,TGTGCCAGCAGCCAAGATGGGGAGAGCGAGCAGTACTTC,CASSQDGESEQYF
TRBJ2-1,TRBV6-4,TRBD1,-,TGTGCCAGCAGTGCAGGGCAGGGGGCGGATGAGCAGTTCTTC,CASSAGQGADEQFF
TRBJ2-2,TRBV7-3,TRBD2,-,TGTGCCAGCAGCCAGGAAGGACTAGGGGTGGGTTCCGGGGAGCTGTTTTTT,CASSQEGLGVGSGELFF
TRBJ1-1,TRBV5-1,-,-,TGCGCCAGCAGCTTGGCCGCCAGGGTGAGCACTGAAGCTTTCTTT,CASSLAARVSTEAFF
TRBJ1-2,TRBV2,-,-,TGTGCCAGCACTGGGGAGGTTAACTATGGCTACACCTTC,CASTGEVNYGYTF
TRBJ2-3,TRBV6-5,TRBD2,-,TGTGCCAGCAGTTATGCGGGAGGGCCCCCAGATACGCAGTATTTT,CASSYAGGPPDTQYF
TRBJ1-3,TRBV5-4,-,-,TGTGCCAGCAGCTTGGACCCCAGGTCCTCTGGAAACACCATATATTTT,CASSLDPRSSGNTIYF
TRBJ2-7,TRBV5-1,TRBD2,-,TGCGCCAGCAGCTTGGGCCGGGGGGAGTACGAGCAGTACTTC,CASSLGRGEYEQYF
TRBJ2-4,TRBV28,-,-,TGTGCCAGCAGTCCGGTCGATAATCTCCGAAACATTCAGTACTTC,CASSPVDNLRNIQYF
TRBJ1-6,TRBV4-3,-,-,TGCGCCAGCAGCCAAGAAAACAGCTTAACACCCCTCCACTTT,CASSQENSLTPLHF
TRBJ1-6,TRBV6-4,TRBD1,-,TGTGCCAGCAGGACAGGGGAGAATAATTCACCCCTCCACTTT,CASRTGENNSPLHF
TRBJ1-6,TRBV5-1,TRBD1,-,TGCGCCAGCAGCCCGGGACAGGGGCAATCACCCCTCCACTTT,CASSPGQGQSPLHF
TRBJ2-2,TRBV28,-,few,TGTGCCAGCAGGTTTTCTCTAGCCGGGGAGCTGTTTTTT,CASRFSLAGELFF
TRBJ2-5,TRBV18,-,-,TGTGCCAGCTCACCACCTGGAGAGGAGACCCAGTACTTC,CASSPPGEETQYF
TRBJ2-1,TRBV3-1/TRBV3-2,TRBD2,-,TGTGCCAGCAGCCAAGGTGTAGCGGGGGGGAATGAGCAGTTCTTC,CASSQGVAGGNEQFF
TRBJ1-2,TRBV27,TRBD1,-,TGTGCCACTAATACAGGGGCCAGTGGCTATGGCTACACCTTC,CATNTGASGYGYTF
TRBJ1-3,TRBV28,TRBD1,-,TGTGCCAGCAGTTTGCGAACAGGGGTGGGAAACACCATATATTTT,CASSLRTGVGNTIYF
TRBJ1-6,TRBV27,-,-,TGTGCCAGCAGTTTGTGGCAGGGCAAAGGAAATTCACCCCTCCACTTT,CASSLWQGKGNSPLHF
TRBJ2-1,TRBV3-1/TRBV3-2,TRBD2,-,TGTGCCAGCAGCCAAGATTTTACTAGCGGGAGGTCGGAGCAGTTCTTC,CASSQDFTSGRSEQFF
TRBJ1-6,TRBV7-3,TRBD1,-,TGTGCCAGCAGCTCGGGACAGCTCAATTCACCCCTCCACTTT,CASSSGQLNSPLHF
TRBJ1-2,TRBV4-2,TRBD1,-,TGTGCCAGCAGCCTTGACAGGGATTTTGGTGGCTACACCTTC,CASSLDRDFGGYTF
TRBJ2-5,TRBV11-3,TRBD1,once,TGTGCCAGTACGGGCCCAGGGGGCGCATGGGCCCAGTACTTC,CASTGPGGAWAQYF
TRBJ1-3,TRBV12-3/TRBV12-4,-,-,TGTGCCAGCAGTTTCTCTGACACCATATATTTT,CASSFSDTIYF
TRBJ2-2,TRBV5-6,TRBD2,-,TGTGCCAGCAGCGTGGGACTAGCGTGGAACACCGGGGAGCTGTTTTTT,CASSVGLAWNTGELFF
TRBJ1-5,TRBV27,TRBD1,-,TGTGCCAGCAGCCCCGACAGGGCGGTTCAGCCCCAGCATTTT,CASSPDRAVQPQHF
TRBJ1-2,TRBV2,-,-,TGTGCCAGCAGTCCACAGGGTTTTGGCTACACCTTC,CASSPQGFGYTF